The next 9 T cell receptor beta chains were all read from a single sample in a study of blood T cell repertoires in COVID-19. TCRdb's copy holds only in-frame clones and misses some; the assay was immunoSEQ multiplex PCR. The data show about 13,000 clones, just over 90% seen once. Sequenced: peripheral blood. Receptors originate from a human donor in a cohort sampled during active COVID-19.

The V gene is TRBV28, the J gene TRBJ2-1; 7 nucleotides agree with TRBD1. V lost 6 bases, J lost 5 bases, and 4 bases stayed unmatched. CDR3 length: 13 amino acids. Germline-derived CDR1 and CDR2 are MDHEN and SYDVKM. CDR3 sequence reads: CASRLQGNNEQFF. CDR3 nucleotide sequence: TGTGCCAGCAGGCTACAGGGGAACAATGAGCAGTTCTTC.

The chain carries TRBV6-1 and TRBJ1-3; TRBD1 agrees at 9 bases. Germline values: CDR1 MNHNS, CDR2 SASEGT. Unmatched junction bases numbered 13, after V lost 6 bases and J lost 4 bases. CDR3 length: 17 residues. CDR3 residues: CASSEKGQGMGGNTIYF. CDR3 sequence (DNA): TGTGCCAGCAGCGAAAAGGGACAGGGAATGGGAGGAAACACCATATATTTT.

J is TRBJ2-2 and V is TRBV28; D remains unclear. The germline CDR1 and CDR2 sequences are MDHEN and SYDVKM. V was shortened by 3 bases and J by 1 base, with 12 bases between the two germline ends. The length of the CDR3 is 16 residues. This CDR3 reads CASSFPWPQNTGELFF. CDR3 sequence (DNA): TGTGCCAGCAGTTTCCCGTGGCCGCAGAACACCGGGGAGCTGTTTTTT.

This clone was seen more than once but under ten times. V and J are TRBV24-1 and TRBJ2-6; 8 bases map to TRBD1. V lost 7 bases, J lost 2 bases, and 3 bases stayed unmatched. CDR3 size: 15 residues. Germline-derived CDR1 and CDR2 are KGHDR and SFDVKD. CDR3 sequence: CATSLQGAGANVLTF. CDR3 nucleotide sequence: TGTGCCACCAGCCTACAGGGGGCTGGGGCCAACGTCCTGACTTTC.

The chain joins TRBV28 to TRBJ2-2, with 9 bases that match TRBD1. The CDR3 is made up of 15 amino acids. V dropped 5 bases and J dropped 4; count of bases not matched to a gene: 5. In germline, CDR1 is MDHEN, CDR2 SYDVKM. CDR3 residues: CASSEGTGRTGELFF. CDR3 coding DNA: TGTGCCAGCAGTGAGGGGACAGGGCGCACCGGGGAGCTGTTTTTT. Supplemented by reference TRBV28 and TRBJ2-2, the full variable domain reads DVKVTQSSRYLVKRTGEKVFLECVQDMDHENMFWYRQDPGLGLRLIYFSYDVKMKEKGDIPEGYSVSREKKERFSLILESASTNQTSMYLCASSEGTGRTGELFFGEGSRLTVL.

The chain carries TRBV15 and TRBJ1-5, with D perhaps TRBD1 (6 bases). This CDR3 is 15 amino acids long. From germline, CDR1 is LNHNV and CDR2 YYDKDF (reference sequence). The germline V and J ends were trimmed by 3 bases and 4 bases, with 13 bases remaining between them. CDR3 DNA sequence: TGTGCCACCAGCAGTCAAAGGGGACAAAATCAGCCCCAGCATTTT. Its translation: CATSSQRGQNQPQHF.

The V gene is TRBV19, the J gene TRBJ2-5, with D tentatively TRBD1 (5 bases). Germline values: CDR1 LNHDA, CDR2 SQIVND (reference sequence). CDR3 size: 15 residues. The V and J ends lost 2 bases and 2 bases respectively, with 12 bases between them. Here the CDR3 DNA reads TGTGCCAGTAGTATAAAGGGGATCACGCAAGAGACCCAGTACTTC. Encoded protein: CASSIKGITQETQYF.

The genes are TRBV28 and TRBJ2-1; 11 nucleotides agree with TRBD2. This CDR3 spans 14 amino acids. The ends lost 8 bases at V and 4 bases at J; junction bases unmatched: 4. The germline CDR1 and CDR2 sequences are MDHEN and SYDVKM. The CDR3 here is CASLTSGIYNEQFF. CDR3 nucleotides: TGTGCCAGCCTGACTAGCGGGATTTACAATGAGCAGTTCTTC. Using reference TRBV28 and TRBJ2-1 for the parts outside the CDR3, the full variable domain is DVKVTQSSRYLVKRTGEKVFLECVQDMDHENMFWYRQDPGLGLRLIYFSYDVKMKEKGDIPEGYSVSREKKERFSLILESASTNQTSMYLCASLTSGIYNEQFFGPGTRLTVL.

J is TRBJ1-1 and V is TRBV10-3, with D possibly matching TRBD1 (6 bases). The ends were cut back, 6 bases at V and 0 bases at J, with 8 bases in the middle. Germline values: CDR1 ENHRY, CDR2 SYGVKD. CDR3 length: 13 amino acids. Here the CDR3 reads CAIRDSMNTEAFF. The DNA for the CDR3 is TGTGCCATCAGGGACAGTATGAACACTGAAGCTTTCTTT.